This entry concerns a single TCR beta chain. These data are taken from a study of OX40 agonist ivuxolimab in advanced cancers. Study context: Three patients, one with hepatocellular carcinoma and two with cutaneous melanoma, responded partially.

Assay: immunoSEQ multiplex PCR; the TCRdb copy retains only in-frame clones and omits some. Seen here are some 72,000 clones, roughly 80% observed once, and the top ten hold 0.45% to 0.65%. Looked up from germline, CDR1 is SGHNT and CDR2 is YYREEE (reference sequence). There are 17 residues in the CDR3. Trimming took 5 bases from V and 0 from J, leaving 15 bases between them. Sequenced material: CD4+ or CD8+ T cells sorted from blood, taken in a trial of the OX40 agonist ivuxolimab. The V call is TRBV5-4, the J call TRBJ2-6; weak D call: TRBD2 (5 bases). The TCR originated in an adult with an advanced solid tumor such as melanoma, head and neck, liver or kidney cancer. The CDR3 DNA sequence: TGTGCCAGCAGTACCCTAGGAGGTTCCTCTGGGGCCAACGTCCTGACTTTC. Translated: CASSTLGGSSGANVLTF.